This T cell receptor beta chain originates from a study of control samples from healthy donors and cancer patients. CDR1 and CDR2 (germline): SGHRS, YFSETQ. The length of the CDR3 is 14 residues. Trimming shortened V by 1 base and J by 0 bases, and 7 bases separated the two germline ends. Assay used: immunoSEQ multiplex PCR; TCRdb lists only in-frame clones, some missing. The data show around 100,000 clones, around 89% seen once. The receptor was derived from a man between 60 and 70 years old with lung cancer. The chain has TRBV5-1 and TRBJ1-1; D remains ambiguous. Material for sequencing was PBMCs. CDR3 residues: CASSLPGMNTEAFF. In DNA form, the CDR3 reads TGCGCCAGCAGCTTGCCTGGCATGAACACTGAAGCTTTCTTT. Full variable domain (missing parts from reference TRBV5-1 and TRBJ1-1): KAGVTQTPRYLIKTRGQQVTLSCSPISGHRSVSWYQQTPGQGLQFLFEYFSETQRNKGNFPGRFSGRQFSNSRSEMNVSTLELGDSALYLCASSLPGMNTEAFFGQGTRLTVV.